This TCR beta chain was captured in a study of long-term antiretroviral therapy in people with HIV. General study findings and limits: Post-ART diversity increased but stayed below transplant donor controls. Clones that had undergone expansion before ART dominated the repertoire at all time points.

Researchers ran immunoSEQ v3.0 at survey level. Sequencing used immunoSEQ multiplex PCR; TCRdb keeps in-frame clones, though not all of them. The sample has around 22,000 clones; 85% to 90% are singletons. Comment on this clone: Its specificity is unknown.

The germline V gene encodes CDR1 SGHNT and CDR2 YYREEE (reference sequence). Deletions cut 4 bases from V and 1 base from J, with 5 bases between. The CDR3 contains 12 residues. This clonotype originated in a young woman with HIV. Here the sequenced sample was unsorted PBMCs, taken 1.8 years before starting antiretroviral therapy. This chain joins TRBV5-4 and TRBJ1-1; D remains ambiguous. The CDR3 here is CASSARNTEAFF. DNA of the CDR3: TGTGCCAGCAGCGCAAGGAACACTGAAGCTTTCTTT.